This TCR beta chain was profiled in a study of response to subunit inactivated influenza vaccine. MiXCR, applied by TCRdb to the RT-PCR reads, yields one record per CDR3 protein. The table records some 550,000 distinct CDR3 sequences, approximately 24% of them present only once. This CDR3 spans 13 amino acids. V lost 0 bases, J lost 7 bases, and 10 bases lay in between. Germline-derived CDR1 and CDR2 are LGHNA and YSLEER. In addition, the sample was reused for a study of T cells expressing NK-cell markers. From that paper: In generating TCR beta cDNA, 5'RACE template switching with UMIs was used. Cells sorted as CD3+CD56+NKG2C+, CD3+CD56+NKG2C- and CD3+CD56-NKG2C+ T cells supplied the TCR beta repertoires. These same clonotypes (in several donors) also led the CD3+CD56-NKG2C+ fraction. Whether expanded NKG2C+ T cell clones recognized HCMV stayed uncertain.

The sequencing used CD4+ T cells sorted from PBMCs, collected less than 13 days after vaccination. This clonotype was sampled from a man between 45 and 60 years old who received an inactivated influenza vaccine. This chain uses TRBV4-3 with TRBJ2-7; D uncertain. The CDR3 loop is CASSQDILGEQYF. The CDR3 nucleotides read TGCGCCAGCAGCCAAGATATCCTTGGGGAGCAGTACTTC.